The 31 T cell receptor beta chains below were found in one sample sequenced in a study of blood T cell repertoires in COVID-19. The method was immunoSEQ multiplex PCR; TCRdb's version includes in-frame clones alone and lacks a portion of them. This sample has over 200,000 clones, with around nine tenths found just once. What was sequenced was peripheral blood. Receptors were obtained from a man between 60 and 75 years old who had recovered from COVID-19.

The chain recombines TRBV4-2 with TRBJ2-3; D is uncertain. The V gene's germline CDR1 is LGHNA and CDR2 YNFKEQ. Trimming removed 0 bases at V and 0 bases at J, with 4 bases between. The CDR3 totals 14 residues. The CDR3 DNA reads TGTGCCAGCAGCCAAGACGGGAGCACAGATACGCAGTATTTT. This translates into CASSQDGSTDTQYF.

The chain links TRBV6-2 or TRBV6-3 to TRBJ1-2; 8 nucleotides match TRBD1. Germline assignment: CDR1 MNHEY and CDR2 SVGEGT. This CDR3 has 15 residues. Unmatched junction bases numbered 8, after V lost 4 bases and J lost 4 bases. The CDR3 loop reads CASSSNRGAFYGYTF. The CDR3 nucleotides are TGTGCCAGCAGTTCCAACAGGGGGGCCTTCTATGGCTACACCTTC.

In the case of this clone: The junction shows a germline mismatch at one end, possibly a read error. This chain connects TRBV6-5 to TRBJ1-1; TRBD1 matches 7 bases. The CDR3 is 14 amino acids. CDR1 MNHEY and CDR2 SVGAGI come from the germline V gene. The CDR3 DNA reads TGTGCCAGCAGTTACGACAGGGTGAAGACTGAAGCTTTCTTT. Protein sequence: CASSYDRVKTEAFF.

CDR3 amino acids: CASSSSNPPGNTEAFF. In nucleotides, the CDR3 is TGTGCCAGCAGTTCCTCTAACCCTCCAGGGAACACTGAAGCTTTCTTT. The chain combines TRBV27 with TRBJ1-1; D ambiguous. The CDR3 sequence is 16 residues long. Trimming pared 4 bases from V and 1 base from J, leaving 16 bases between. Germline CDR1 and CDR2: MNHEY and SMNVEV (reference sequence).

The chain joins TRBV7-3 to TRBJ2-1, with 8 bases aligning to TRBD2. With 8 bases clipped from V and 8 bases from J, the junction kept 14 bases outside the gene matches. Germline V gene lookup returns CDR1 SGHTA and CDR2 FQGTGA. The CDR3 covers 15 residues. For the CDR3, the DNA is TGTGCCAGCGCCAGTCCGGGAGGGCCGTTCGATGAGCAGTTCTTC. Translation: CASASPGGPFDEQFF.

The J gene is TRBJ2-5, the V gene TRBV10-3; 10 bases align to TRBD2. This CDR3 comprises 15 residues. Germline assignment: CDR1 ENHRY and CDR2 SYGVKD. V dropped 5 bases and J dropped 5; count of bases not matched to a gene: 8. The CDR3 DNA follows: TGTGCCATCAGTATAGCGGGGGGTGCCGGGGAGACCCAGTACTTC. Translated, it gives CAISIAGGAGETQYF.

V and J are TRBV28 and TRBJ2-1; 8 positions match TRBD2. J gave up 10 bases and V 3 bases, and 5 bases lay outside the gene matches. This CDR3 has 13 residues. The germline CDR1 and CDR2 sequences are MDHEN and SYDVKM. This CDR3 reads CASSLSGSPEQFF. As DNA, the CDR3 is TGTGCCAGCAGTTTGAGCGGGAGTCCCGAGCAGTTCTTC. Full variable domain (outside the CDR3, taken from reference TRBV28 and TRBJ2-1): DVKVTQSSRYLVKRTGEKVFLECVQDMDHENMFWYRQDPGLGLRLIYFSYDVKMKEKGDIPEGYSVSREKKERFSLILESASTNQTSMYLCASSLSGSPEQFFGPGTRLTVL.

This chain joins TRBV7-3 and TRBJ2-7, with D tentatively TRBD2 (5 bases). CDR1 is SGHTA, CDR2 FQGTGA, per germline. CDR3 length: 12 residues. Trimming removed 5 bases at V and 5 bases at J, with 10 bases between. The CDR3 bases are TGTGCCAGCAGCCGGGGTGGTGACGAGCAGTACTTC. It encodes CASSRGGDEQYF.

This CDR3 reads CATSDYPGGETQYF. DNA for the CDR3: TGTGCCACCAGTGATTACCCGGGGGGGGAGACCCAGTACTTC. The rearrangement links TRBV24-1 to TRBJ2-5, with 8 bases that match TRBD2. The CDR3 has 14 amino acids. CDR1 and CDR2 (germline): KGHDR, SFDVKD. J was trimmed by 5 bases and V by 2 bases; bases with no gene match: 3.

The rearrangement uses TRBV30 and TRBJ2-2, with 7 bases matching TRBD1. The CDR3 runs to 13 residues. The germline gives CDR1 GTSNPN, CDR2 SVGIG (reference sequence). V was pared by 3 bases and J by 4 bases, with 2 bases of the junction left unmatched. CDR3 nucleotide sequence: TGTGCCTGGAGGGGACAGTCCACCGGGGAGCTGTTTTTT. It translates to CAWRGQSTGELFF.

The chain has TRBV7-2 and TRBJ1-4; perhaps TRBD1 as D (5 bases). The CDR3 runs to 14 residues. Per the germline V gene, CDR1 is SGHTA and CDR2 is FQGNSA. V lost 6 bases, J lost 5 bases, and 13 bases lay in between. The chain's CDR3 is CASREGILNEKLFF. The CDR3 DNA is TGTGCCAGCAGGGAGGGGATACTGAATGAAAAACTGTTTTTT.

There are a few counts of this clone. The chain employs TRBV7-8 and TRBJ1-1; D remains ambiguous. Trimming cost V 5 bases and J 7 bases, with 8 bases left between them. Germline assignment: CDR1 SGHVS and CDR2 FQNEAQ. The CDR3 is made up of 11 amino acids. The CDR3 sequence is CASSPTFEAFF. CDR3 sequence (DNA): TGTGCCAGCAGCCCTACTTTTGAAGCTTTCTTT.

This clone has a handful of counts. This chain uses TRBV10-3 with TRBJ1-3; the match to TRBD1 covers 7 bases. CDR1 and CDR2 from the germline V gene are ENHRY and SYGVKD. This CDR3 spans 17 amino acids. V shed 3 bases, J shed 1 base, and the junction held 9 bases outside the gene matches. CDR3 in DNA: TGTGCCATCAGTGACATAGGGGCAGGGGGGTCTGGAAACACCATATATTTT. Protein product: CAISDIGAGGSGNTIYF.

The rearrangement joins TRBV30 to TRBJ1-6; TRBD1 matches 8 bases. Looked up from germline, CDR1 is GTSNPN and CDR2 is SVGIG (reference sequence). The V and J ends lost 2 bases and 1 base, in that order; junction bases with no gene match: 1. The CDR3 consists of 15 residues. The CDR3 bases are TGTGCCTGGAGTCAGGGGGCGTCCTATAATTCACCCCTCCACTTT. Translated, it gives CAWSQGASYNSPLHF.

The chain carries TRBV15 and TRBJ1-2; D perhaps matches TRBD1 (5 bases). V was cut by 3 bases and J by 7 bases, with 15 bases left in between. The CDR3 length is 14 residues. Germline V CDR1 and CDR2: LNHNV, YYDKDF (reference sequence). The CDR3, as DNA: TGTGCCACCAGCAGGGCGCAGGGTACTGCTGGCTACACCTTC. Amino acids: CATSRAQGTAGYTF.

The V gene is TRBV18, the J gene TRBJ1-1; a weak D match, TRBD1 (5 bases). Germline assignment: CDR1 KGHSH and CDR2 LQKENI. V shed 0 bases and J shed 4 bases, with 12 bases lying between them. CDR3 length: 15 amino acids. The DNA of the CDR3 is TGTGCCAGCTCACCACCCCAGGGAGGTGGCACTGAAGCTTTCTTT. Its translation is CASSPPQGGGTEAFF.

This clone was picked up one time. The CDR3 region is CASSFLRGVNEQFF. DNA of the CDR3: TGTGCCAGCAGCTTTTTACGGGGGGTAAATGAGCAGTTCTTC. The chain carries TRBV11-2 and TRBJ2-1; 7 nucleotides align to TRBD2. Germline V gives CDR1 SGHAT, CDR2 FQNNGV. The CDR3 covers 14 residues. The V and J ends lost 3 bases and 7 bases, in that order; junction bases with no gene match: 6.

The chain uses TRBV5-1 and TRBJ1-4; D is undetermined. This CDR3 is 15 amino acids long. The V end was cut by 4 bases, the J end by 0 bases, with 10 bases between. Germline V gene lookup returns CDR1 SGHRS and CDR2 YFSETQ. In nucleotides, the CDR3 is TGCGCCAGCAGCCGTGACACTGCAACTAATGAAAAACTGTTTTTT. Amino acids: CASSRDTATNEKLFF.

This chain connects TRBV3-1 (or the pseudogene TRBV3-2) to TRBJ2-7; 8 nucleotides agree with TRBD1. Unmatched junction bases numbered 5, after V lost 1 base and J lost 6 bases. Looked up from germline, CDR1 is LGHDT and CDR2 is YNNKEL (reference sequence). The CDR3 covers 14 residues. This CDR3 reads CASSQVETGVEQYF. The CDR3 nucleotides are TGTGCCAGCAGCCAAGTTGAGACAGGGGTCGAGCAGTACTTC.

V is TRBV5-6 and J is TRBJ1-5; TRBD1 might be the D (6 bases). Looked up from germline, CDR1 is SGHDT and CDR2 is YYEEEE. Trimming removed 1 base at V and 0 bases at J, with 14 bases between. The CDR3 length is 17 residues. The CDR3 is CASSLLTTGNSNQPQHF. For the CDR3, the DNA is TGTGCCAGCAGCTTGTTGACGACAGGCAATAGCAATCAGCCCCAGCATTTT.

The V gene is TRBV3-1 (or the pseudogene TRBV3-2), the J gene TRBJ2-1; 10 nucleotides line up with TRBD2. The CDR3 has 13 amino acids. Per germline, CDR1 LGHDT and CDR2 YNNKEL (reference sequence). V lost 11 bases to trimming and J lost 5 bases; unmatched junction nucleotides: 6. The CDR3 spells CAAVAGGNNEQFF. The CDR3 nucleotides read TGTGCCGCAGTAGCGGGAGGAAACAATGAGCAGTTCTTC.

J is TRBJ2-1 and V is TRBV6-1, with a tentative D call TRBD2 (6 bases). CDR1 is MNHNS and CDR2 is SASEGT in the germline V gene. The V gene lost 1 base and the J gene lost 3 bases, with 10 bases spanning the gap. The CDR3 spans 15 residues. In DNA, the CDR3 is TGTGCCAGCAGTGAAGGGGGTAGCGGCTACAATGAGCAGTTCTTC. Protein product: CASSEGGSGYNEQFF.

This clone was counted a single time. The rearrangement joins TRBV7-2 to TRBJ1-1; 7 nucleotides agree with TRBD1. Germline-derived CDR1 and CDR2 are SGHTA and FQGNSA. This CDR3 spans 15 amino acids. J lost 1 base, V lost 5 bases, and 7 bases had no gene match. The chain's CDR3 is CASSPNRGWNTEAFF. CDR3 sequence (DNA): TGTGCCAGCAGCCCAAACAGGGGTTGGAACACTGAAGCTTTCTTT.

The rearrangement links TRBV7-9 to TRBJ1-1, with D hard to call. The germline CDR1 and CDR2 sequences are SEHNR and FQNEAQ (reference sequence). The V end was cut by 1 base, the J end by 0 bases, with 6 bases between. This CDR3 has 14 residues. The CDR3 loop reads CASSLGTVNTEAFF. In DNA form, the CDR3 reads TGTGCCAGCAGCTTAGGCACGGTGAACACTGAAGCTTTCTTT.

The CDR3 DNA follows: TGTGCCAGCTCACCTGGGACAGGGGGCTTTGACGAGCAGTACTTC. Translated: CASSPGTGGFDEQYF. The V call is TRBV18, the J call TRBJ2-7; TRBD1 aligns across 12 bases. The CDR3 extends over 15 amino acids. Trimming took 3 bases from V and 5 from J; bases not matched to a gene: 5. CDR1 KGHSH and CDR2 LQKENI come from the germline V gene.

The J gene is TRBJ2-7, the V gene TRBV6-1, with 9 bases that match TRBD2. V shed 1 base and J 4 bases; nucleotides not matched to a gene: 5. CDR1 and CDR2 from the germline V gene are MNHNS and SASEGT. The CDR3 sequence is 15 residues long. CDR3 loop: CASSEGLAGMYEQYF. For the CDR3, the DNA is TGTGCCAGCAGTGAAGGGCTAGCGGGGATGTACGAGCAGTACTTC.

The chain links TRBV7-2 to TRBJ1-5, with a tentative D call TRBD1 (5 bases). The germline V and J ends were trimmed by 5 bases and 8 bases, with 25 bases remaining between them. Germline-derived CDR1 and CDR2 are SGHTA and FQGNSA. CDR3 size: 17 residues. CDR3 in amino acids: CASSPLGQGLPREPQHF. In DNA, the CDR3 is TGTGCCAGCAGCCCCCTGGGGCAGGGCCTACCGAGAGAGCCCCAGCATTTT. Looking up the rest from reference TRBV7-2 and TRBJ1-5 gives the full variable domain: GAGVSQSPSNKVTEKGKDVELRCDPISGHTALYWYRQSLGQGLEFLIYFQGNSAPDKSGLPSDRFSAERTGGSVSTLTIQRTQQEDSAVYLCASSPLGQGLPREPQHFGDGTRLSIL.

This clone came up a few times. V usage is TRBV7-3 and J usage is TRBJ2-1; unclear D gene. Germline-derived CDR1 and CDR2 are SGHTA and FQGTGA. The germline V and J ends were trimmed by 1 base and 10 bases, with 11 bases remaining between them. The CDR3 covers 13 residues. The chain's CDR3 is CASSLMVRREQFF. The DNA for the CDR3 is TGTGCCAGCAGCTTAATGGTCCGGCGGGAGCAGTTCTTC.

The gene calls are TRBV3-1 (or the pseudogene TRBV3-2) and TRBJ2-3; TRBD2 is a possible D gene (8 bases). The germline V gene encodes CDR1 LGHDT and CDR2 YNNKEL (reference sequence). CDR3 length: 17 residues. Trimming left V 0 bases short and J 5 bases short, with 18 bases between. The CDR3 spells CASSQDGTAGVIDTQYF. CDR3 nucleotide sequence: TGTGCCAGCAGCCAAGATGGGACAGCGGGAGTGATAGATACGCAGTATTTT.

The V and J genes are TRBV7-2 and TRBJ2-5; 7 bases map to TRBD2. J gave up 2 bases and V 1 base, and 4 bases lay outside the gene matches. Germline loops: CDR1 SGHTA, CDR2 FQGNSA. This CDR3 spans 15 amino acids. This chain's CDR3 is CASSLGQRGQETQYF. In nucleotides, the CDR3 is TGTGCCAGCAGCTTAGGTCAGCGGGGTCAAGAGACCCAGTACTTC. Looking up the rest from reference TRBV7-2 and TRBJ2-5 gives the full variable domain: GAGVSQSPSNKVTEKGKDVELRCDPISGHTALYWYRQSLGQGLEFLIYFQGNSAPDKSGLPSDRFSAERTGGSVSTLTIQRTQQEDSAVYLCASSLGQRGQETQYFGPGTRLLVL.

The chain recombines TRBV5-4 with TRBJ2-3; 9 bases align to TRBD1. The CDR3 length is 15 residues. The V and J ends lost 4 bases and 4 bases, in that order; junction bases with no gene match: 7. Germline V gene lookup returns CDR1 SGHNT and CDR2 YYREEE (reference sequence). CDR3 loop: CASSPRTGVSDTQYF. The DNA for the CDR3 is TGTGCCAGCAGCCCAAGGACAGGGGTCTCAGATACGCAGTATTTT.